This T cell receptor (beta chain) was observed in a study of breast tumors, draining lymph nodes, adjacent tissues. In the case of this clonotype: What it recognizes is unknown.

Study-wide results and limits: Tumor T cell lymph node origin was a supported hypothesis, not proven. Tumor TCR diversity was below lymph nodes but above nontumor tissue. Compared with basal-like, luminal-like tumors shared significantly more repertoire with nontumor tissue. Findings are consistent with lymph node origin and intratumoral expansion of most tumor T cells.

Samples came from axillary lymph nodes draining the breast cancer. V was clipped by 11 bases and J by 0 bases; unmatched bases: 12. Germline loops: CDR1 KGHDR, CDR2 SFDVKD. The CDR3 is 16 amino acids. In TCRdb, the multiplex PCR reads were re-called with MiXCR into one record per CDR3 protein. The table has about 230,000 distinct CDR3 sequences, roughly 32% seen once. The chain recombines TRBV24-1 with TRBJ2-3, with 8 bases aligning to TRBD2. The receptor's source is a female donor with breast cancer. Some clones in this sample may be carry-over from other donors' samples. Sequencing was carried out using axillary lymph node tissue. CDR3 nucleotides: TGTGCCAGCTCACCCTCACTAGCGGCTAGCACAGATACGCAGTATTTT. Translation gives CASSPSLAASTDTQYF.